The 28 T cell receptor beta chains below all came from one sample that was sequenced in a study of OX40 agonist ivuxolimab in advanced cancers. Profiled with immunoSEQ multiplex PCR; TCRdb holds only in-frame clones, not every one. The sample consists of just over 50,000 clones, about four fifths of them appearing once. The sequences come from CD4+ or CD8+ T cells sorted from blood, collected in a trial of the OX40 agonist ivuxolimab. Receptor source: an adult with an advanced solid tumor such as melanoma, head and neck, liver or kidney cancer.

This chain links TRBV7-3 with TRBJ2-1; D unclear. Germline assignment: CDR1 SGHTA and CDR2 FQGTGA. V gave up 0 bases and J gave up 0 bases, with 12 bases separating them. This CDR3 has 17 residues. In DNA form, the CDR3 reads TGTGCCAGCAGCTTAACGGTCCCACCGAGCTCCTACAATGAGCAGTTCTTC. Translated: CASSLTVPPSSYNEQFF.

This chain joins TRBV6-5 and TRBJ2-2, with unresolved D. This CDR3 spans 13 amino acids. Germline V gene lookup returns CDR1 MNHEY and CDR2 SVGAGI. Trimming cost V 1 base and J 4 bases, with 4 bases left between them. The CDR3 DNA is TGTGCCAGCAGTTACTTCCGCACCGGGGAGCTGTTTTTT. Translation: CASSYFRTGELFF.

Sample share makes this clone medium-sized. This sequence joins TRBV4-1 and TRBJ2-7; possibly TRBD2 for D (6 bases). The CDR3 spans 16 residues. Deletions cut 0 bases from V and 1 base from J, with 13 bases between. From germline, CDR1 is MGHRA and CDR2 YSYEKL. This CDR3 reads CASSQDRGLRSYEQYF. The CDR3 bases are TGCGCCAGCAGCCAAGATCGGGGGTTGAGGTCCTACGAGCAGTACTTC.

The chain recombines TRBV2 with TRBJ1-1; TRBD1 is a possible D gene (5 bases). In germline, CDR1 is SNHLY, CDR2 FYNNEI. The CDR3 contains 13 residues. Trimming cost V 2 bases and J 10 bases, with 14 bases left between them. Here the CDR3 DNA reads TGTGCCAGCAGTGAATTTGGGACCTCAGGAGCTTTCTTT. Residues: CASSEFGTSGAFF.

The chain joins TRBV19 to TRBJ1-5; maybe TRBD1 (5 bases). Deletions cut 3 bases from V and 0 bases from J, with 12 bases between. The CDR3 consists of 16 residues. Germline CDR1 is LNHDA and CDR2 is SQIVND (reference sequence). In DNA, the CDR3 is TGTGCCAGTAGTATTCGCAGGGAGTATAGCAATCAGCCCCAGCATTTT. It translates to CASSIRREYSNQPQHF.

The rearrangement joins TRBV9 to TRBJ2-6, with D unresolved. V lost 0 bases to trimming and J lost 0 bases, with 10 bases between them. CDR3 size: 17 residues. Germline CDR1 is SGDLS and CDR2 is YYNGEE. The CDR3 reads CASSVVSRSSGANVLTF. The CDR3 nucleotides are TGTGCCAGCAGCGTAGTTTCCAGAAGCTCTGGGGCCAACGTCCTGACTTTC.

This sequence joins TRBV18 and TRBJ2-2; possibly TRBD1 or TRBD2 for D (5 bases each). Germline CDR1 is KGHSH and CDR2 is LQKENI. This CDR3 has 19 residues. Trimming pared 2 bases from V and 3 bases from J, leaving 22 bases between. CDR3 DNA: TGTGCCAGCTCACCATCTTCGAGGATGACAGAGGGGCACACCGGGGAGCTGTTTTTT. It encodes CASSPSSRMTEGHTGELFF.

This chain links TRBV5-4 with TRBJ1-2; tentative D call: TRBD1 (6 bases). V lost 5 bases, J lost 3 bases, and 17 bases lay in between. The CDR3 runs to 15 residues. Germline CDR1 is SGHNT and CDR2 is YYREEE (reference sequence). For the CDR3, the DNA is TGTGCCAGCAGAGGACAGTGGACCCGGGACTATGGCTACACCTTC. Translation: CASRGQWTRDYGYTF.

In its sample, this clone was seen a few times. The CDR3 nucleotides read TGCGCCAGCAGCCACCCCCCGACCTACGAGCAGTACTTC. Translation gives CASSHPPTYEQYF. The chain recombines TRBV10-2 with TRBJ2-7; the D is unclear. The CDR3 is made up of 13 amino acids. The V end lost 6 bases, the J end lost 2 bases, and 11 bases lay between the germline ends. Germline CDR1 is WSHSY and CDR2 is SAAADI.

V is TRBV2 and J is TRBJ2-3, with TRBD2 matching 11 bases. The CDR3 is 14 amino acids. Germline CDR1 and CDR2: SNHLY and FYNNEI. V was pared by 6 bases and J by 5 bases, with 4 bases of the junction left unmatched. As DNA, the CDR3 is TGTGCCAGCAGCAGAGGGACTAGCGGAGATACGCAGTATTTT. Translated, it gives CASSRGTSGDTQYF.

The CDR3 is CASRQGVIGTGELFF. The CDR3 DNA reads TGTGCCAGCAGACAGGGGGTAATTGGCACCGGGGAGCTGTTTTTT. This rearrangement joins TRBV2 to TRBJ2-2; 8 bases agree with TRBD1. Germline CDR1 reads SNHLY; CDR2 reads FYNNEI. V was pared by 6 bases and J by 4 bases, with 7 bases of the junction left unmatched. The CDR3 runs 15 residues.

V gene TRBV19 combines with J gene TRBJ2-7; possible D gene TRBD2, 7 bases. This CDR3 is built from 16 residues. Looked up from germline, CDR1 is LNHDA and CDR2 is SQIVND (reference sequence). V lost 1 base, J lost 3 bases, and 16 bases lay in between. CDR3 bases: TGTGCCAGTAGTATAGCAGGGGCAGGGACTAACTACGAGCAGTACTTC. It is translated as CASSIAGAGTNYEQYF. Variable domain in full (rest from reference TRBV19 and TRBJ2-7): DGGITQSPKYLFRKEGQNVTLSCEQNLNHDAMYWYRQDPGQGLRLIYYSQIVNDFQKGDIAEGYSVSREKKESFPLTVTSAQKNPTAFYLCASSIAGAGTNYEQYFGPGTRLTVT.

V gene TRBV19 combines with J gene TRBJ2-3; possible D gene TRBD2, 5 bases. CDR3 length: 13 amino acids. Trimming pared 4 bases from V and 3 bases from J, leaving 8 bases between. Germline CDR1 is LNHDA and CDR2 is SQIVND (reference sequence). The CDR3 loop reads CASSKRETDTQYF. DNA of the CDR3: TGTGCCAGTAGTAAGAGGGAGACAGATACGCAGTATTTT.

This rearrangement joins TRBV6-6 to TRBJ2-1; D is uncertain. The CDR3 covers 15 residues. Trimming removed 2 bases from V and 6 bases from J, with 14 bases in between. Germline V CDR1 and CDR2: MNHNY, SVGAGI (reference sequence). For the CDR3, the DNA is TGTGCCAGCAGTTACCACTCCCAGGTTGGCAATGAGCAGTTCTTC. Translated: CASSYHSQVGNEQFF.

This clone occurred once. Here the CDR3 DNA reads TGTGCCAGCAGCTTAGGACTAGCGGGGGGGCTCAGTCGTGAGCAGTTCTTC. Translation gives CASSLGLAGGLSREQFF. The chain carries TRBV7-9 and TRBJ2-1; TRBD2 matches at 14 bases. The CDR3 length is 17 residues. Germline CDR1 reads SEHNR; CDR2 reads FQNEAQ (reference sequence). The V gene end was trimmed by 1 base and the J gene end by 9 bases; junction bases not matched to a gene: 8.

The rearrangement joins TRBV5-1 to TRBJ2-5; 11 bases align to TRBD2. The CDR3 is made up of 16 amino acids. The trim removed 4 bases at V and 4 bases at J, leaving 9 bases unmatched. In germline, CDR1 is SGHRS, CDR2 YFSETQ. Here the CDR3 DNA reads TGCGCCAGCAGCCCAAGACTAGCGGGGACCCCAGAGACCCAGTACTTC. It codes for CASSPRLAGTPETQYF.

V gene TRBV7-3 combines with J gene TRBJ1-1, with TRBD1 matching over 8 bases. In germline, CDR1 is SGHTA, CDR2 FQGTGA. This CDR3 is 12 amino acids long. The junction had 1 base not matched to a gene; V was cut back by 2 bases and J by 8 bases. Here the CDR3 DNA reads TGTGCCAGCAGCTTAGGGACAGGCGAAGCTTTCTTT. It yields the protein CASSLGTGEAFF.

V usage is TRBV5-8 and J usage is TRBJ1-5; TRBD1 matches 7 bases. The CDR3 has 14 amino acids. Trimming removed 4 bases from V and 4 bases from J; junction bases left unmatched: 5. Germline CDR1 reads SGHTS; CDR2 reads YDEGEE. The CDR3 protein is CASSQRTGNQPQHF. DNA of the CDR3: TGTGCCAGCAGCCAACGGACAGGAAATCAGCCCCAGCATTTT. The whole variable domain, filled in from reference TRBV5-8 and TRBJ1-5, reads EAGVTQSPTHLIKTRGQQATLRCSPISGHTSVYWYQQALGLGLQFLLWYDEGEERNRGNFPPRFSGRQFPNYSSELNVNALELEDSALYLCASSQRTGNQPQHFGDGTRLSIL.

The gene calls are TRBV7-9 and TRBJ1-6, with 8 bases fitting TRBD1. Trimming at V came to 5 bases and at J to 3 bases, leaving 3 bases not matched to a gene. The CDR3 has 15 residues. CDR1 and CDR2 (germline): SEHNR, FQNEAQ (reference sequence). The CDR3 sequence is CASSTGTGYNSPLHF. CDR3 in DNA: TGTGCCAGCAGCACCGGGACAGGCTATAATTCACCCCTCCACTTT.

This clone was picked up a small number of times. The chain combines TRBV29-1 with TRBJ1-4, with D hard to call. V lost 7 bases and J 0 bases, leaving 9 bases between the germline ends. The CDR3 runs 13 residues. Germline loops: CDR1 SQVTM, CDR2 ANQGSEA. The CDR3 sequence is CSAYEATNEKLFF. For the CDR3, the DNA is TGCAGCGCCTACGAGGCAACTAATGAAAAACTGTTTTTT.

The chain couples TRBV11-2 to TRBJ2-3; 7 bases fit TRBD1. This CDR3 contains 16 residues. Germline V gene lookup returns CDR1 SGHAT and CDR2 FQNNGV. Trimming removed 3 bases from V and 3 bases from J; junction bases left unmatched: 9. CDR3 nucleotides: TGTGCCAGCAGCTTTGTTTCAGGGGGTTCGACAGATACGCAGTATTTT. Amino acid sequence: CASSFVSGGSTDTQYF.

The V gene is TRBV7-8, the J gene TRBJ2-3; TRBD1 agrees at 8 bases. Germline-derived CDR1 and CDR2 are SGHVS and FQNEAQ. This CDR3 region has 19 residues. V shed 2 bases, J shed 0 bases, and the junction held 13 bases outside the gene matches. The CDR3: CASSLTSGGPGASTDTQYF. CDR3 bases: TGTGCCAGCAGCTTAACCTCAGGGGGCCCAGGGGCTAGCACAGATACGCAGTATTTT.

This sequence joins TRBV4-1 and TRBJ1-2, with D possibly matching TRBD1 (6 bases). The V end was cut by 0 bases, the J end by 7 bases, with 15 bases between. Germline values: CDR1 MGHRA, CDR2 YSYEKL. The CDR3 totals 15 residues. CDR3 bases: TGCGCCAGCAGCCAAGAGTCTGCATCAGGGGCTGGCTACACCTTC. As protein: CASSQESASGAGYTF.

V and J are TRBV15 and TRBJ2-3, with 8 bases lining up with TRBD1. Germline CDR1 reads LNHNV; CDR2 reads YYDKDF (reference sequence). V shed 5 bases, J shed 5 bases, and the junction held 6 bases outside the gene matches. The CDR3 covers 14 residues. The CDR3 loop is CATSPRTGIDTQYF. CDR3 bases: TGTGCCACCAGCCCTCGGACAGGGATAGATACGCAGTATTTT.

The chain uses TRBV28 and TRBJ2-7, with 8 bases lining up with TRBD1. The length of the CDR3 is 15 residues. The ends lost 2 bases at V and 0 bases at J; junction bases unmatched: 3. CDR1 is MDHEN, CDR2 SYDVKM, per germline. CDR3 sequence reads: CASSLAGQGSYEQYF. CDR3 in DNA: TGTGCCAGCAGTTTAGCTGGACAGGGCTCCTACGAGCAGTACTTC.

The chain links TRBV7-9 to TRBJ2-3, with D tentatively TRBD1 or TRBD2 (5 bases each). The CDR3 sequence is 16 residues long. Germline lookup yields CDR1 SEHNR and CDR2 FQNEAQ (reference sequence). V lost 4 bases and J lost 2, with 16 bases in between. For the CDR3, the DNA is TGTGCCAGCAGCTCTAAAGGGGACGGTTACACAGATACGCAGTATTTT. It encodes CASSSKGDGYTDTQYF.

The chain is built from TRBV13 and TRBJ2-1; possibly TRBD1 for D (7 bases). Germline CDR1 reads PRHDT; CDR2 reads FYEKMQ (reference sequence). V lost 4 bases and J lost 4, with 11 bases in between. The CDR3 has 14 amino acids. CDR3 nucleotides: TGTGCCAGCAGCTCAGGGGGGCTATACAATGAGCAGTTCTTC. It specifies CASSSGGLYNEQFF.

The chain employs TRBV10-1 and TRBJ2-3; D perhaps matches TRBD2 (6 bases). V was trimmed by 5 bases and J by 6 bases, leaving 12 bases between them. The CDR3 has 13 residues. The germline gives CDR1 WNHNN, CDR2 SYGVQD (reference sequence). CDR3: CASSTGDLDTQYF. For the CDR3, the DNA is TGCGCCAGCAGTACGGGGGATCTGGATACGCAGTATTTT.